The next 10 T cell receptor beta chains were all read from a single sample in a study of shared clonotypes between healthy human individuals. CD45RO negativity and positive selection for CCR7 defined naive CD8 cells, a population that excluded terminally differentiated effector memory CD45RA+ cells. Clones were read by immunoSEQ multiplex PCR, and TCRdb kept only the in-frame ones, dropping some. The sample holds around 1.9 million clones, approximately 92% seen once. Sequencing was carried out using naive CD8+ T cells from PBMCs. These receptors came from a man aged 18-30 years in good health. Some clones in this sample may be carry-over from other donors' samples.

CDR3 sequence reads: CASSRRHVLAGDYRSYNEQFF. As DNA, the CDR3 is TGTGCCAGCAGCCGACGCCATGTACTAGCGGGAGATTACCGCTCCTACAATGAGCAGTTCTTC. The chain couples TRBV7-8 to TRBJ2-1, with TRBD2 matching over 11 bases. The CDR3 contains 21 residues. Germline V CDR1 and CDR2: SGHVS, FQNEAQ. V lost 5 bases, J lost 0 bases, and 18 bases stayed unmatched.

This rearrangement joins TRBV27 to TRBJ2-1; D not certain. V lost 7 bases, J lost 3 bases, and 16 bases lay in between. The CDR3 sequence is 15 residues long. Germline CDR1 MNHEY, CDR2 SMNVEV (reference sequence). Written as DNA, the CDR3 is TGTGCCAGCACCTCCCCGCCGGTTGGCTACAATGAGCAGTTCTTC. It specifies CASTSPPVGYNEQFF.

This chain uses TRBV5-6 with TRBJ2-3, with D unresolved. V was trimmed by 0 bases and J by 4 bases, leaving 12 bases between them. The CDR3 extends over 15 amino acids. Germline lookup yields CDR1 SGHDT and CDR2 YYEEEE. CDR3 amino acids: CASSLASLPPDTQYF. The DNA for the CDR3 is TGTGCCAGCAGCTTGGCCAGTCTTCCGCCAGATACGCAGTATTTT.

The chain is built from TRBV28 and TRBJ2-3, with D tentatively TRBD1 (5 bases). The ends were cut back, 3 bases at V and 2 bases at J, with 24 bases in the middle. The CDR3 consists of 19 residues. Germline CDR1 and CDR2: MDHEN and SYDVKM. Here the CDR3 reads CASSFHHQGGGPNTDTQYF. DNA for the CDR3: TGTGCCAGCAGTTTCCACCATCAGGGCGGTGGCCCGAACACAGATACGCAGTATTTT.

J is TRBJ1-5 and V is TRBV21-1. TRBV21-1 is termed a pseudogene. This CDR3 region has 13 residues. CDR3 nucleotides: TGTGCCAGCAGCAAACTGGAAAATCAGCCCCAGCATTTT. It translates to CASSKLENQPQHF.

J is TRBJ2-5 and V is TRBV9, with TRBD1 as a possible D gene (6 bases). CDR1 is SGDLS, CDR2 YYNGEE, per germline. V lost 0 bases to trimming and J lost 5 bases, with 14 bases between them. The CDR3 has 15 amino acids. The CDR3 region is CASSVGTASIETQYF. CDR3 nucleotide sequence: TGTGCCAGCAGCGTAGGGACAGCCAGCATCGAGACCCAGTACTTC. Together with reference TRBV9 and TRBJ2-5, the CDR3 gives the full variable domain: DSGVTQTPKHLITATGQRVTLRCSPRSGDLSVYWYQQSLDQGLQFLIQYYNGEERAKGNILERFSAQQFPDLHSELNLSSLELGDSALYFCASSVGTASIETQYFGPGTRLLVL.

The genes are TRBV19 and TRBJ2-7; tentative D call: TRBD2 (5 bases). Germline CDR1 LNHDA, CDR2 SQIVND (reference sequence). Deletions cut 6 bases from V and 0 bases from J, with 9 bases between. CDR3 length: 13 amino acids. The CDR3 loop reads CASRTRGSYEQYF. CDR3 bases: TGTGCCAGTAGGACTCGGGGCTCCTACGAGCAGTACTTC.

The gene calls are TRBV7-3 and TRBJ2-4; D ambiguous. The germline V and J ends were trimmed by 5 bases and 5 bases, with 10 bases remaining between them. Germline V lookup: CDR1 SGHTA, CDR2 FQGTGA. This CDR3 comprises 13 residues. In DNA, the CDR3 is TGTGCCAGCAGCAAGGGCCCGGAAAACATTCAGTACTTC. It translates to CASSKGPENIQYF. Full variable domain (missing parts from reference TRBV7-3 and TRBJ2-4): GAGVSQTPSNKVTEKGKYVELRCDPISGHTALYWYRQSLGQGPEFLIYFQGTGAADDSGLPNDRFFAVRPEGSVSTLKIQRTERGDSAVYLCASSKGPENIQYFGAGTRLSVL.

The chain carries TRBV6-1 and TRBJ1-1, with a weak D call TRBD1 (5 bases). V was trimmed by 6 bases and J by 5 bases, leaving 7 bases between them. In germline, CDR1 is MNHNS, CDR2 SASEGT. The CDR3 is 11 amino acids. CDR3 residues: CASREGTEAFF. CDR3 coding DNA: TGTGCCAGCAGAGAGGGGACTGAAGCTTTCTTT.

The V call is TRBV27, the J call TRBJ2-2; D gene uncertain. The germline V gene encodes CDR1 MNHEY and CDR2 SMNVEV (reference sequence). The CDR3 is 14 residues long. Trimming cost V 3 bases and J 2 bases, with 7 bases left between them. CDR3 coding DNA: TGTGCCAGCAGTTTGGACGAAAACACCGGGGAGCTGTTTTTT. It codes for CASSLDENTGELFF.